The text below deals with one T cell receptor (beta chain). Between the trimmed V and J ends, which lost 6 bases and 7 bases, there was a span of 9 bases. This CDR3 contains 11 residues. This entry is derived from a study of blood T cell repertoires in COVID-19. On the study more broadly: Sites across the United States, Italy and Spain contributed samples from acute and convalescent COVID-19. T cells, B-cell-depleted T cells, or PBMCs supplied cDNA or gDNA.

Method: immunoSEQ multiplex PCR; TCRdb's copy keeps in-frame clones and lacks some. The repertoire holds around 60,000 clones, with roughly 84% as singletons. This TCR derives from a middle-aged man with COVID-19, enrolled during active disease. Sequences were obtained from peripheral blood. This chain links TRBV12-3 or TRBV12-4 with TRBJ1-2; no clear D. The CDR3 protein is CASSQAAGYTF. The CDR3 coding sequence is TGTGCCAGCAGCCAAGCTGCTGGCTACACCTTC.